This TCR beta chain emerged from a study of regulatory T cells in long-lasting Graves disease. The length of the CDR3 is 16 residues. V lost 4 bases to trimming and J lost 0 bases, with 13 bases between them. Germline values: CDR1 SGHVS, CDR2 FQNEAQ. The TCR beta library used iRepertoire HTBI primers with Arm-PCR amplification of CDR3. In the source study's methods: Taken together, the samples had 62 TRBV and 15 or so TRBJ segments identified. TCRdb itself ran the multiplex PCR reads through MiXCR, one entry per CDR3 protein. The V and J calls shown here were made by TCRdb, not taken from the authors' results. Seen here are a few hundred thousand distinct CDR3 sequences, 21% observed once, and the top ten hold around 15%. This clonotype was seen at least ten times. The antigen is not known. Documented time point: persistent/refractory GD, antithyroid drugs over 5 years with positive TRAb. After RNA was extracted from PBMCs, the TCR library was made from it. An endocrinology department in Xi'an, China, recruited the patients.

Study-wide points: Thyroid tissue went unexamined; only peripheral blood was analyzed. Persistent Graves' cases showed lower TCR diversity than newly diagnosed cases.

J is TRBJ1-5 and V is TRBV7-8; tentative D call: TRBD1 (5 bases). This receptor was obtained from a female donor with Graves disease. The specimen comprised peripheral blood mononuclear cells (PBMCs), sampled when the disease was refractory, from a patient treated with antithyroid drugs. The CDR3 loop reads CASSWGGRGSNQPQHF. In DNA form, the CDR3 reads TGTGCCAGCAGCTGGGGTGGAAGGGGTAGCAATCAGCCCCAGCATTTT.